This T cell receptor (beta chain) emerged from a study of OX40 agonist ivuxolimab in advanced cancers. Study-level information: Patients enrolled in dose escalation were diagnosed with hepatocellular carcinoma, melanoma, renal cell or head and neck cancer.

A note on this clone: The antigen is not known.

Data came from immunoSEQ multiplex PCR; TCRdb stores just in-frame clones and leaves some out. The sample contains some 100,000 clones, about four fifths of which appear only once. Exclusion applied to patients with autoimmune disease history or systemic immunosuppression. CDR1 and CDR2 from the germline V gene are LNHDA and SQIVND (reference sequence). Trimming took off 3 bases at V and 0 bases at J, with 8 bases between the two ends. This CDR3 region has 15 residues. Overall study findings and caveats: There was clonal expansion of CD4+ and CD8+ blood T cells by week 6 at 0.1 to 3.0 mg/kg. Averaging showed that CD8+ T cells had more expanded clones than CD4+ did.

The material was CD4+ or CD8+ T cells sorted from blood, obtained in a trial of the OX40 agonist ivuxolimab. V is TRBV19 and J is TRBJ2-2; D remains unclear. The sequence was obtained from an adult with an advanced solid tumor such as melanoma, head and neck, liver or kidney cancer. CDR3 sequence: CASSISPANTGELFF. Here the CDR3 DNA reads TGTGCCAGTAGTATTTCCCCCGCGAACACCGGGGAGCTGTTTTTT. The full variable domain, with the rest looked up from reference TRBV19 and TRBJ2-2, is DGGITQSPKYLFRKEGQNVTLSCEQNLNHDAMYWYRQDPGQGLRLIYYSQIVNDFQKGDIAEGYSVSREKKESFPLTVTSAQKNPTAFYLCASSISPANTGELFFGEGSRLTVL.